Listed here are 27 T cell receptor beta chains from one sample, sequenced in a study of OX40 agonist ivuxolimab in advanced cancers. The data were produced by immunoSEQ multiplex PCR, yet TCRdb's version contains in-frame clones alone and is incomplete. The sample carries over 10,000 clones, approximately 84% recorded once. The sequenced sample was CD4+ or CD8+ T cells sorted from blood, obtained in a trial of the OX40 agonist ivuxolimab. The receptors come from an adult with an advanced solid tumor such as melanoma, head and neck, liver or kidney cancer.

In its sample, this clone was seen once. The V call is TRBV4-1, the J call TRBJ2-7, with a tentative D call TRBD1 (6 bases). Germline V gives CDR1 MGHRA, CDR2 YSYEKL. The CDR3 has 15 residues. Between the trimmed V and J ends, which lost 0 bases and 0 bases, there was a span of 9 bases. CDR3 region: CASSQDQDSSYEQYF. CDR3 nucleotides: TGCGCCAGCAGCCAAGATCAGGACAGCTCCTACGAGCAGTACTTC.

This rearrangement joins TRBV5-5 to TRBJ2-4; 7 bases are shared with TRBD2. Germline CDR1 and CDR2: SGHKS and YYEKEE (reference sequence). Trimming cost V 4 bases and J 1 base; bases outside gene matches: 8. This CDR3 has 16 amino acids. The CDR3 reads CASSLALREAKNIQYF. CDR3 nucleotides: TGTGCCAGCAGCCTCGCCCTGCGGGAGGCCAAAAACATTCAGTACTTC.

The chain couples TRBV2 to TRBJ2-7; the D gene is possibly TRBD1 (6 bases). Trimming took 6 bases from V and 5 from J, leaving 11 bases between them. The germline V gene encodes CDR1 SNHLY and CDR2 FYNNEI. The CDR3 length is 12 residues. The chain's CDR3 is CASSFPGDEQYF. For the CDR3, the DNA is TGTGCCAGCAGCTTCCCAGGGGACGAGCAGTACTTC.

The chain has TRBV6-5 and TRBJ1-2; D is unclear. The V end lost 5 bases, the J end lost 2 bases, and 15 bases lay between the germline ends. Looked up from germline, CDR1 is MNHEY and CDR2 is SVGAGI. This CDR3 contains 15 residues. The CDR3 DNA follows: TGTGCCAGCAGTCCTTTAGAGGCAAGAAACTATGGCTACACCTTC. Amino acids: CASSPLEARNYGYTF.

The V gene is TRBV11-2, the J gene TRBJ2-1; no clear D. The CDR3 totals 14 residues. Germline values: CDR1 SGHAT, CDR2 FQNNGV. The germline V and J ends were trimmed by 5 bases and 4 bases, with 12 bases remaining between them. The CDR3 is CASSQHESYNEQFF. CDR3 in DNA: TGTGCCAGCAGCCAACACGAGAGTTACAATGAGCAGTTCTTC.

This chain links TRBV7-2 with TRBJ2-3, with 15 positions matching TRBD2. The ends lost 5 bases at V and 8 bases at J; junction bases unmatched: 14. The CDR3 contains 18 residues. Per the germline V gene, CDR1 is SGHTA and CDR2 is FQGNSA. Here the CDR3 DNA reads TGTGCCAGCAGCCTCACCGGGACTAGCGGGGGGCGCCAGGGTACGCAGTATTTT. Translated: CASSLTGTSGGRQGTQYF.

The rearrangement links TRBV27 to TRBJ2-7, with D possibly TRBD2 on 6 matching bases. V was cut by 2 bases and J by 4 bases, with 9 bases left in between. In germline, CDR1 is MNHEY, CDR2 SMNVEV (reference sequence). The CDR3 sequence is 13 residues long. The CDR3 nucleotides are TGTGCCAGCAGTTTAACCGGGGGTTACGAGCAGTACTTC. It codes for CASSLTGGYEQYF.

The chain combines TRBV4-2 with TRBJ2-3; 8 bases match TRBD2. Unmatched junction bases numbered 8, after V lost 0 bases and J lost 6 bases. CDR1 is LGHNA, CDR2 YNFKEQ, per germline. The CDR3 is made up of 16 amino acids. CDR3 protein: CASSQERGAGADTQYF. The CDR3 nucleotides read TGTGCCAGCAGCCAAGAACGGGGAGCGGGGGCTGATACGCAGTATTTT.

CDR3 DNA sequence: TGTGCCAGCAGCGTAGTAGCAGGTGTTGAGACCGGGGAGCTGTTTTTT. This encodes CASSVVAGVETGELFF. The gene calls are TRBV9 and TRBJ2-2; D not resolved. Trimming took off 0 bases at V and 5 bases at J, with 14 bases between the two ends. This CDR3 has 16 residues. Looked up from germline, CDR1 is SGDLS and CDR2 is YYNGEE.

The chain has TRBV11-1 and TRBJ1-5, with 11 bases that match TRBD1. Trimming at V came to 5 bases and at J to 9 bases, leaving 6 bases not matched to a gene. CDR3 length: 14 amino acids. CDR1 is SGHAT, CDR2 FQDESV, per germline (reference sequence). The CDR3 loop is CASSRTGGAGPQHF. CDR3 DNA: TGTGCCAGCAGCCGGACAGGGGGCGCGGGGCCCCAGCATTTT.

The CDR3 region is CSVPGGAPPYNYGYTF. CDR3 in DNA: TGCAGCGTCCCCGGGGGGGCCCCTCCCTATAACTATGGCTACACCTTC. This chain links TRBV29-1 with TRBJ1-2, with D perhaps TRBD1 (6 bases). CDR1 and CDR2 (germline): SQVTM, ANQGSEA. CDR3 size: 16 residues. Trimming removed 6 bases at V and 1 base at J, with 21 bases between. Using reference TRBV29-1 and TRBJ1-2 for the parts outside the CDR3, the full variable domain is SAVISQKPSRDICQRGTSLTIQCQVDSQVTMMFWYRQQPGQSLTLIATANQGSEATYESGFVIDKFPISRPNLTFSTLTVSNMSPEDSSIYLCSVPGGAPPYNYGYTFGSGTRLTVV.

The V gene is TRBV7-2, the J gene TRBJ1-2; D might be TRBD1 (5 bases). There are 17 residues in the CDR3. Trimming pared 5 bases from V and 6 bases from J, leaving 25 bases between. Germline V gene data show CDR1 as SGHTA and CDR2 as FQGNSA. The CDR3 DNA reads as TGTGCCAGCAGCCAACCCCAGGGTAGGCTTGGGGATGATGGCTACACCTTC. Protein: CASSQPQGRLGDDGYTF.

The chain recombines TRBV6-4 with TRBJ2-3; tentative D call: TRBD1 (5 bases). Trimming stripped 3 bases from V and 0 bases from J, with 10 bases between. CDR1 is MRHNA, CDR2 SNTAGT, per germline. The CDR3 runs 15 residues. The CDR3 is CASSEGQGSTDTQYF. CDR3 in DNA: TGTGCCAGCAGTGAAGGGCAGGGAAGCACAGATACGCAGTATTTT.

By share of the sample, this clone is large. V usage is TRBV19 and J usage is TRBJ2-1; D call uncertain. Trimming took 3 bases from V and 2 from J, leaving 14 bases between them. CDR1 is LNHDA, CDR2 SQIVND, per germline (reference sequence). CDR3 length equals 16 residues. The CDR3 region is CASSMGWGLTYNEQFF. In nucleotides, the CDR3 is TGTGCCAGTAGTATGGGTTGGGGTCTGACCTACAATGAGCAGTTCTTC. The full variable domain, in which reference TRBV19 and TRBJ2-1 provide the parts outside the CDR3, is DGGITQSPKYLFRKEGQNVTLSCEQNLNHDAMYWYRQDPGQGLRLIYYSQIVNDFQKGDIAEGYSVSREKKESFPLTVTSAQKNPTAFYLCASSMGWGLTYNEQFFGPGTRLTVL.

This chain joins TRBV19 and TRBJ1-5; a weak D match, TRBD1 (5 bases). V was pared by 1 base and J by 3 bases, with 16 bases between. Germline assignment: CDR1 LNHDA and CDR2 SQIVND (reference sequence). This CDR3 has 17 residues. The CDR3, as DNA: TGTGCCAGTAGTATAGGTATCCCGGGACTCCTCAATCAGCCCCAGCATTTT. The encoded protein is CASSIGIPGLLNQPQHF.

The chain couples TRBV9 to TRBJ2-2; TRBD1 matches 7 bases. Trimming took 7 bases from V and 3 from J; bases not matched to a gene: 6. CDR3 size: 14 residues. Germline V gene data show CDR1 as SGDLS and CDR2 as YYNGEE. DNA for the CDR3: TGTGCCAGCGGCAGGGGGTATGACACCGGGGAGCTGTTTTTT. It yields the protein CASGRGYDTGELFF. Variable domain in full (rest from reference TRBV9 and TRBJ2-2): DSGVTQTPKHLITATGQRVTLRCSPRSGDLSVYWYQQSLDQGLQFLIQYYNGEERAKGNILERFSAQQFPDLHSELNLSSLELGDSALYFCASGRGYDTGELFFGEGSRLTVL.

This chain uses TRBV2 with TRBJ1-2; D possibly corresponds to TRBD1 (5 bases). CDR1 SNHLY and CDR2 FYNNEI come from the germline V gene. The CDR3 spans 13 residues. With 6 bases removed from V and 3 bases from J, the gap between germline ends came to 11 bases. The CDR3 DNA sequence: TGTGCCAGCAGGGGGGACTCACACTATGGCTACACCTTC. Its translation: CASRGDSHYGYTF.

The chain combines TRBV29-1 with TRBJ2-3, with 10 bases that match TRBD2. The length of the CDR3 is 15 residues. Germline V gene data show CDR1 as SQVTM and CDR2 as ANQGSEA. After removal of 2 bases from V and 0 bases from J, the junction contained 2 bases not matched to a gene. The CDR3 spells CSVERTSGSTDTQYF. The CDR3 DNA is TGCAGCGTTGAAAGGACTAGCGGAAGCACAGATACGCAGTATTTT.

Remarks on this clone: The same CDR3 can be traced to other DNA sequences in this sample. V usage is TRBV27 and J usage is TRBJ2-5; 7 bases fit TRBD2. Germline V gene sequence: CDR1 MNHEY, CDR2 SMNVEV (reference sequence). The CDR3 is made up of 13 amino acids. The V and J ends lost 6 bases and 3 bases, in that order; junction bases with no gene match: 4. CDR3 in amino acids: CASSPTSEETQYF. The CDR3 DNA is TGTGCCAGCAGCCCAACTAGCGAAGAGACCCAGTACTTC.

The V call is TRBV4-1, the J call TRBJ2-2; 7 nucleotides match TRBD1. Germline CDR1 reads MGHRA; CDR2 reads YSYEKL. This CDR3 has 13 amino acids. With 4 bases clipped from V and 6 bases from J, the junction kept 2 bases outside the gene matches. Here the CDR3 DNA reads TGCGCCAGCAGCCCGCAGGGGGCCGGGGAGCTGTTTTTT. Translating gives CASSPQGAGELFF.

The chain employs TRBV7-9 and TRBJ2-3; D is perhaps TRBD1 (6 bases). Trimming removed 6 bases at V and 4 bases at J, with 11 bases between. CDR1 SEHNR and CDR2 FQNEAQ come from the germline V gene (reference sequence). This CDR3 region has 13 residues. The chain's CDR3 is CASSSAGADTQYF. CDR3 bases: TGTGCCAGCAGTTCCGCAGGGGCAGATACGCAGTATTTT.

This clone has a single count. The chain carries TRBV5-8 and TRBJ2-1; possible D gene TRBD2, 6 bases. Germline values: CDR1 SGHTS, CDR2 YDEGEE. V lost 0 bases and J 2 bases, leaving 12 bases between the germline ends. The CDR3 runs 16 residues. The CDR3 DNA is TGTGCCAGCAGCTTGGAGGGTAGCGGCACCTACAATGAGCAGTTCTTC. Protein product: CASSLEGSGTYNEQFF.

The V call is TRBV30, the J call TRBJ2-7; D gene uncertain. Trimming took off 5 bases at V and 2 bases at J, with 10 bases between the two ends. The CDR3 runs to 12 residues. CDR1 and CDR2 (germline): GTSNPN, SVGIG (reference sequence). The CDR3 region has the DNA TGTGCCTGGGCGCCACAGACCTACGAGCAGTACTTC. This codes for CAWAPQTYEQYF.

This clone is deemed medium-sized (0.01 to 0.1%). CDR3 coding DNA: TGCGCCAGCAGCCTCGGACAGGGGCAAACCTACGAGCAGTACTTC. Translating it yields CASSLGQGQTYEQYF. V usage is TRBV4-1 and J usage is TRBJ2-7; 9 nucleotides line up with TRBD1. This CDR3 spans 15 amino acids. The trim removed 4 bases at V and 2 bases at J, leaving 6 bases unmatched. The germline CDR1 and CDR2 sequences are MGHRA and YSYEKL.

The genes are TRBV12-5 and TRBJ2-7, with D possibly called TRBD1 or TRBD2 (5 bases each). The germline V and J ends were trimmed by 5 bases and 3 bases, with 14 bases remaining between them. The CDR3 is 14 amino acids. Per the germline V gene, CDR1 is LGHNT and CDR2 is FRNRAP. The CDR3 bases are TGTGCTAGTGGTGGGACGGGCCTTATCTACGAGCAGTACTTC. It specifies CASGGTGLIYEQYF.

The DNA for the CDR3 is TGTGCCAGCAGTTACACAACGGCGGGAGAGCAGTTCTTC. Residues: CASSYTTAGEQFF. The chain joins TRBV27 to TRBJ2-1; weak D call: TRBD2 (6 bases). V lost 4 bases and J lost 10, with 14 bases in between. Germline-derived CDR1 and CDR2 are MNHEY and SMNVEV (reference sequence). The CDR3 has 13 residues.

The chain uses TRBV10-2 and TRBJ2-7; a weak D match, TRBD1 (7 bases). Germline CDR1 reads WSHSY; CDR2 reads SAAADI. The germline V and J ends were trimmed by 6 bases and 4 bases, with 19 bases remaining between them. This CDR3 is 15 amino acids long. CDR3 residues: CASRDDREEAYEQYF. The DNA for the CDR3 is TGCGCCAGCAGGGATGACAGGGAGGAGGCTTACGAGCAGTACTTC.